Detailed here is one TCR beta chain. The CDR3 has 14 amino acids. Germline V lookup: CDR1 LNHDA, CDR2 SQIVND (reference sequence). Trimming took 8 bases from V and 5 from J, leaving 18 bases between them. The sample is drawn from a study of blood T cell repertoires in COVID-19. On the study more broadly: From the United States, Italy and Spain came samples of acute and convalescent COVID-19.

The method was immunoSEQ multiplex PCR; TCRdb's version includes in-frame clones alone and lacks a portion of them. The profile shows about 190,000 clones, roughly 84% of them singletons. All enrollees were roughly 18 to 100 years old and from 24 US areas. Sequencing used PBMCs or T cells enriched from blood (not recorded which). V gene TRBV19 combines with J gene TRBJ2-5, with no clear D. The TCR originated in a woman in her twenties or thirties who had recovered from COVID-19. The CDR3 DNA reads TGTGCCAGTTCTCCCGGGTCCCGGCGGGAGACCCAGTACTTC. Its translation is CASSPGSRRETQYF.